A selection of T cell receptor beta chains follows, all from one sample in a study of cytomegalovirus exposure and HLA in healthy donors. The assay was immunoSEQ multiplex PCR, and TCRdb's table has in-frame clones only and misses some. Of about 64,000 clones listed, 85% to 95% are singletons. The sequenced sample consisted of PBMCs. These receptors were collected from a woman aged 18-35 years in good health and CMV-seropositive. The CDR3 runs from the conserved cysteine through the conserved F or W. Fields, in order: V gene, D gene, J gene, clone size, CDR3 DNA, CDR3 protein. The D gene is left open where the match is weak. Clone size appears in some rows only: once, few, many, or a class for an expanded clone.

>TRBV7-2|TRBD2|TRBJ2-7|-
TGTGCCAGCAGCCCCCCCCGACTAGCGGGAGTCTACGAGCAGTACTTC
CASSPPRLAGVYEQYF
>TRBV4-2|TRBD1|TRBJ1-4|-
TGTGCCAGCAGCAAAACAGGGGATAGTGAAAAACTGTTTTTT
CASSKTGDSEKLFF
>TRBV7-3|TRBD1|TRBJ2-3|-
TGTGCCAGCACCTCAACGAATGGAGCAGGGGGTATCACAGATACGCAGTATTTT
CASTSTNGAGGITDTQYF
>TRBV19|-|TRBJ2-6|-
TGTGCCAGTAGGGAACAGGTCTCTGGGGCCAACGTCCTGACTTTC
CASREQVSGANVLTF
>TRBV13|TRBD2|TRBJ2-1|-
TGTGCCAGCAGCTTAGGCCTAATGGGACTAGCTCAGTATGAGCAGTTCTTC
CASSLGLMGLAQYEQFF
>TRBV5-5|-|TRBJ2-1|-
TGTGCCAGCAGCTTGACAATTTCCTCCTACAATGAGCAGTTCTTC
CASSLTISSYNEQFF
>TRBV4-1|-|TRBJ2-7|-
TGCGCCAGCAGCCAAGATCTGAAGACTAGAGCCCTCTACTTC
CASSQDLKTRALYF
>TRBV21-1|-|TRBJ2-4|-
TGTGCCAGCAGCACCTGGACTAGCGCGAGCCGAGCCAAAAACATTCAGTACTTC
CASSTWTSASRAKNIQYF
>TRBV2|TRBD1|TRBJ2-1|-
TGTGCCAGCAGGCGGGACAGGGTACCTAACAATGAGCAGTTCTTC
CASRRDRVPNNEQFF
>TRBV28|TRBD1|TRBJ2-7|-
TGTGCCAGCAGTTCCGGGACAGGGGGTCCCTACGAGCAGTACTTC
CASSSGTGGPYEQYF
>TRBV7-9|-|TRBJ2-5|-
TGTGCCAGCAGCTTAGCGATGTTGCAGGTCCGGCAAGAGACCCAGTACTTC
CASSLAMLQVRQETQYF
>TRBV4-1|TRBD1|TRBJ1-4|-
TGCGCCAGCAGCCCGGTTCAGGGGGACGAAAAACTGTTTTTT
CASSPVQGDEKLFF
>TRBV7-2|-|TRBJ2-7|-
TGTGCCAGCAGCTTAGACTCGAATGCCGCCTACGAGCAGTACTTC
CASSLDSNAAYEQYF
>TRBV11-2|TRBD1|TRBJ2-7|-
TGTGCCAGCAGCTTAGATCAGGGACAGGGTTTCTACGAGCAGTACTTC
CASSLDQGQGFYEQYF
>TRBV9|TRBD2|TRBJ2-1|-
TGTGCCAGCAGCCCCGCCCTCAATCTAGCGGGAACTTACAATGAGCAGTTCTTC
CASSPALNLAGTYNEQFF
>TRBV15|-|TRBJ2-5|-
TGTGCCACCAGCAGTTCCCCGCGGGGCCAAGAGACCCAGTACTTC
CATSSSPRGQETQYF
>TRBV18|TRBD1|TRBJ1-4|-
TGTGCCAGCTCACAAGGGCAGGGGGCGCCTAATGAAAAACTGTTTTTT
CASSQGQGAPNEKLFF
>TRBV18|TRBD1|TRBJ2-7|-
TGTGCCAGCCGACCGGGACAGGTTAACGAGCAGTACTTC
CASRPGQVNEQYF
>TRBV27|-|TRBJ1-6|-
TGTGCCAGCAGTTTCGGGGGAGTATCCTATAATTCACCCCTCCACTTT
CASSFGGVSYNSPLHF
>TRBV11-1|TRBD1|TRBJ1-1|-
TGTGCCAGCAGCTGGGGACAGAGGTACTCAATTAGGAACACTGAAGCTTTCTTT
CASSWGQRYSIRNTEAFF
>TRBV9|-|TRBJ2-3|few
TGTGCCAGCAGCGGCGGGGCGCTCCCTTCCGCAGATACGCAGTATTTT
CASSGGALPSADTQYF
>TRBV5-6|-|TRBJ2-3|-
TGTGCCAGCAGTCCTAAGACTGTAAAGTATACGCAGTATTTT
CASSPKTVKYTQYF
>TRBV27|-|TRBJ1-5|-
TGTGCCAGCAGTGGGCTTGGGGCAGGGGCAAATCAGCCCCAGCATTTT
CASSGLGAGANQPQHF
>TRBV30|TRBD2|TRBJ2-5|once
TGTGCCTGGTCCGGGACTAAGTGGGGGCAAGAGACCCAGTACTTC
CAWSGTKWGQETQYF
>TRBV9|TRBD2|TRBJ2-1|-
TGTGCCAGCAGCGTAAAGCTAGCGGGCGAGCTGGATGAGCAGTTCTTC
CASSVKLAGELDEQFF
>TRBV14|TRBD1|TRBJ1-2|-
TGTGCCAGCAGCTGGTCGACAGGGTTAAACTATGGCTACACCTTC
CASSWSTGLNYGYTF
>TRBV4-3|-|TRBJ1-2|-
TGCGCCAGCAGCCAAGAATGGACGGGGTTTTACTATGGCTACACCTTC
CASSQEWTGFYYGYTF
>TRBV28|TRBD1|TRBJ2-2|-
TGTGCCAGCAGTTTATTAAGTGGACAGGGGGCGCCACGGACCGGGGAGCTGTTTTTT
CASSLLSGQGAPRTGELFF
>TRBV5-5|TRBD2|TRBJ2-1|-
TGTGCCAGCAGCAGGGAGCGGGGTGAAATTTACAATGAGCAGTTCTTC
CASSRERGEIYNEQFF
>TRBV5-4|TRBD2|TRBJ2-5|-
TGTGCCAGCAGCTTGGAGAGCGGGGGGTACCAAGAGACCCAGTACTTC
CASSLESGGYQETQYF
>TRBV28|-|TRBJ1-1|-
TGTGCCAGCAGGGCGGGGGGGAACACTGAAGCTTTCTTT
CASRAGGNTEAFF
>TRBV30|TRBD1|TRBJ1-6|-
TGTGCCTGGAGTGGGCAGGGGGGTTCACCCCTCCACTTT
CAWSGQGGSPLHF
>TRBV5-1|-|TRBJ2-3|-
TGCGCCAGCAGCTTGCGTGACACCACAGATACGCAGTATTTT
CASSLRDTTDTQYF
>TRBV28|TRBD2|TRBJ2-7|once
TGTGCCAGCAGTTCCCGGACTAGCGGCTACGAGCAGTACTTC
CASSSRTSGYEQYF
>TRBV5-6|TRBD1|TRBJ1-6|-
TGTGCCAGCAGTTTCACAGGGGGCATTTATAATTCACCCCTCCACTTT
CASSFTGGIYNSPLHF
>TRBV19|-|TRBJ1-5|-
TGTGCCAGTAGTTACATTAATCAGCCCCAGCATTTT
CASSYINQPQHF